This TCR beta chain was sequenced for a study of T cells in Graves' hyperthyroidism and ophthalmopathy. Overall study context: Peripheral blood was secured at the point of initial diagnosis, before any treatment. Points from the study as a whole: In simple terms, a model built on 13 V-J features told ophthalmopathy apart from stable hyperthyroidism.

Stable Graves' hyperthyroidism meant no ophthalmopathy progression within 18 months. Amplified TCR beta CDR3 regions came from RNA transcripts. The HTBI primer set was used in a first-round RT-PCR of the TCR CDR3. TCRdb passed the multiplex PCR reads through MiXCR, listing each CDR3 protein once. The data contain approximately 210,000 distinct CDR3 sequences, 15% to 20% of them seen just once; the ten biggest clones take up around 50%. The sample holds many counts of this clonotype. The antigen remains undetermined. Germline values: CDR1 KGHSH, CDR2 LQKENI. The CDR3 is made up of 13 amino acids. The V and J ends lost 4 bases and 4 bases respectively, with 7 bases between them.

The specimen was blood. This TCR derives from a man between 45 and 60 years old with Graves' hyperthyroidism. This chain joins TRBV18 and TRBJ2-2; D gene ambiguous. The CDR3 reads CASSRSSTGELFF. DNA for the CDR3: TGTGCCAGCTCACGCTCGAGCACCGGGGAGCTGTTTTTT.